The T cell receptor (beta chain) under discussion was sequenced for a study of T cell repertoires in cytomegalovirus infection. Study-wide background: Public TCR beta signatures indicated both CMV infection and matching HLA type. Study results and caveats: CMV-specific TCR beta clonotypes restricted by HLA-C were the ones dominating the ex vivo response.

TCRdb recomputed calls from the reads with MiXCR, one row per CDR3 protein. The table lists roughly 500,000 distinct CDR3 sequences, about 33% of them singletons, with 15% to 20% in the top ten. This clonotype was seen many times. The antigen remains undetermined. This TCR was sampled from a human donor in good health (CMV status not recorded). Some clones in this sample may be carry-over from other donors' samples. Material: cultured PBMCs, obtained from culture after CMV antigen stimulation.

The CDR3 here is CASSFDNYGYTF. The CDR3 DNA is TGTGCCAGCAGTTTTGATAACTATGGCTACACCTTC. The J gene is TRBJ1-2, the V gene TRBV28; D is undetermined. Trimming shortened V by 3 bases and J by 1 base, and 3 bases separated the two germline ends. The CDR3 contains 12 residues. Germline CDR1 and CDR2: MDHEN and SYDVKM.